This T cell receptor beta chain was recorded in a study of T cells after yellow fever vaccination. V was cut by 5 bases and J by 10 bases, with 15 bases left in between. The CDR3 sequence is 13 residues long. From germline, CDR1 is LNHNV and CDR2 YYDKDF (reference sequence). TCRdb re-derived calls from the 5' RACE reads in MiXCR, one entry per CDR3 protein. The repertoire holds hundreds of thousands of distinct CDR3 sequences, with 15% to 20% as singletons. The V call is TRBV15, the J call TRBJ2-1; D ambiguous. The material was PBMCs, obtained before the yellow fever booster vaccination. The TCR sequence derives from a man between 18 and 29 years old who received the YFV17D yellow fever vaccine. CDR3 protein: CATSGRSVAEQFF. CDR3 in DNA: TGTGCCACCAGCGGACGATCGGTAGCAGAGCAGTTCTTC.